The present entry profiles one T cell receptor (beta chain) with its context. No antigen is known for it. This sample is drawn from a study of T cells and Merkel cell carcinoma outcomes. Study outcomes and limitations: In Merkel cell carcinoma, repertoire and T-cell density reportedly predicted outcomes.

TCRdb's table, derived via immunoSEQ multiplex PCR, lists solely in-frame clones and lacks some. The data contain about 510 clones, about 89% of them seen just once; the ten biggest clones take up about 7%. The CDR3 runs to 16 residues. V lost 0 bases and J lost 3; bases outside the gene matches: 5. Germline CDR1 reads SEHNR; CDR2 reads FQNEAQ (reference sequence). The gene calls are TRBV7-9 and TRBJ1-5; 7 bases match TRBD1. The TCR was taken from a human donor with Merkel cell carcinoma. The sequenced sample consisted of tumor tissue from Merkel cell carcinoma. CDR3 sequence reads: CASSLAGTANNQPQHF. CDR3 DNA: TGTGCCAGCAGCTTAGCAGGGACAGCCAACAATCAGCCCCAGCATTTT.